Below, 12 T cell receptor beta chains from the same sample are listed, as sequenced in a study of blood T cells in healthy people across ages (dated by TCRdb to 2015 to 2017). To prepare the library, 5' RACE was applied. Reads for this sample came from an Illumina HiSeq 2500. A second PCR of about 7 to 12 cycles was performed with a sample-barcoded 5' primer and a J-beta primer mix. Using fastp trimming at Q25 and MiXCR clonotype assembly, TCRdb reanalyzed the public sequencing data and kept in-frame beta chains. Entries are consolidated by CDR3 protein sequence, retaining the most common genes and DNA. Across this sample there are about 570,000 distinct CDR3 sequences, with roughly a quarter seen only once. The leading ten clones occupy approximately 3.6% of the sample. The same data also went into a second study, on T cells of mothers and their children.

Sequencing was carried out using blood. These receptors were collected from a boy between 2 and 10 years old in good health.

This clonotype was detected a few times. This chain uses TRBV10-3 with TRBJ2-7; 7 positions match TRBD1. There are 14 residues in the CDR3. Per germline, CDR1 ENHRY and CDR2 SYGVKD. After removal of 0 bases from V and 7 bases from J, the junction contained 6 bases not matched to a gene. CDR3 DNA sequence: TGTGCCATCAGTGAGTCGAGACAGGGTAGGGAGCAGTACTTC. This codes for CAISESRQGREQYF.

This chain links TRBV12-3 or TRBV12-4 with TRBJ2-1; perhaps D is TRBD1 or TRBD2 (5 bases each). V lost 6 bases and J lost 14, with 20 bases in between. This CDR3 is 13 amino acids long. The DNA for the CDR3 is TGTGCCAGCAGCCCAACCCTCCGGGGCGGAAAGTTCTTC. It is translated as CASSPTLRGGKFF.

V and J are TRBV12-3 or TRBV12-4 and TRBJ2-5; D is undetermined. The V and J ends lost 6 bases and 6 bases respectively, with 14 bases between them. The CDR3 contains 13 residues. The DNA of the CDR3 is TGTGCCAGCAGCCCCGGCCAGGTCCAGACCCAGTACTTC. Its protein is CASSPGQVQTQYF.

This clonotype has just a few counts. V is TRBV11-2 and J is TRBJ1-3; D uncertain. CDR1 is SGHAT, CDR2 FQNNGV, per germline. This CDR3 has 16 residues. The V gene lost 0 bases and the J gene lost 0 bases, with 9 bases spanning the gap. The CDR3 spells CASSLERTFSGNTIYF. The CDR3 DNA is TGTGCCAGCAGCTTAGAAAGGACTTTCTCTGGAAACACCATATATTTT.

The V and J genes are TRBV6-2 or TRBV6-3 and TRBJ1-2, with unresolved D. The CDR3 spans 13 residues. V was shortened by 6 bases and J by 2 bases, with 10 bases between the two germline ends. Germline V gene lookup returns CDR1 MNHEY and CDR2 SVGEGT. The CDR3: CASRERRNYGYTF. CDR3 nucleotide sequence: TGTGCCAGCAGAGAACGCCGGAACTATGGCTACACCTTC.

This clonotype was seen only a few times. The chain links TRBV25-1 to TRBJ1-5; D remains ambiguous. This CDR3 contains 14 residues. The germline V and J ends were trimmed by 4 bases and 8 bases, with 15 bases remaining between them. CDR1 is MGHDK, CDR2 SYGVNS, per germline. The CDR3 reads CASSGAHQREPQHF. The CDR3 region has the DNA TGTGCCAGCAGTGGGGCTCACCAAAGGGAGCCCCAGCATTTT. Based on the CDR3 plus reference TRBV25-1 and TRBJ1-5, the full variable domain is EADIYQTPRYLVIGTGKKITLECSQTMGHDKMYWYQQDPGMELHLIHYSYGVNSTEKGDLSSESTVSRIRTEHFPLTLESARPSHTSQYLCASSGAHQREPQHFGDGTRLSIL.

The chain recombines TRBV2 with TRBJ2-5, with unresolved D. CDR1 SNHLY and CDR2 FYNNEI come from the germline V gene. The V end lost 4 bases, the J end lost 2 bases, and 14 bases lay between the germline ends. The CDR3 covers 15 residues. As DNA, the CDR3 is TGTGCCAGCAGTGGGACCCGCTCCAAGCAAGAGACCCAGTACTTC. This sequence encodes CASSGTRSKQETQYF.

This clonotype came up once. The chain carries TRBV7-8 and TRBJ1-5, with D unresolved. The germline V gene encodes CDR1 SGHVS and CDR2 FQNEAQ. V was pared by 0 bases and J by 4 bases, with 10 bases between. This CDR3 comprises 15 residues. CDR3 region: CASSLALAGNQPQHF. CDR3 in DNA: TGTGCCAGCAGCTTAGCGTTGGCAGGAAATCAGCCCCAGCATTTT.

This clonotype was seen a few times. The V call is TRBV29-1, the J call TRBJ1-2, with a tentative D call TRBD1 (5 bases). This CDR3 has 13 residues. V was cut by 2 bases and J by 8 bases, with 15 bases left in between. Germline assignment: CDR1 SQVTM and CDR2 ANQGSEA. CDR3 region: CSVESAGLWGYTF. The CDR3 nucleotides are TGCAGCGTTGAATCGGCAGGGCTCTGGGGCTACACCTTC. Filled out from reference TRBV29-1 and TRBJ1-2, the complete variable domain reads SAVISQKPSRDICQRGTSLTIQCQVDSQVTMMFWYRQQPGQSLTLIATANQGSEATYESGFVIDKFPISRPNLTFSTLTVSNMSPEDSSIYLCSVESAGLWGYTFGSGTRLTVV.

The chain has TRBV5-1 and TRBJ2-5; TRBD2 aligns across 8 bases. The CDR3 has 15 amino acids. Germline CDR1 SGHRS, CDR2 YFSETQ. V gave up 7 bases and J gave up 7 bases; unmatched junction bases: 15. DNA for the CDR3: TGCGCCAGCGGTCTTGGGGGAGCGGGAGTCGGGACCCAGTACTTC. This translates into CASGLGGAGVGTQYF.

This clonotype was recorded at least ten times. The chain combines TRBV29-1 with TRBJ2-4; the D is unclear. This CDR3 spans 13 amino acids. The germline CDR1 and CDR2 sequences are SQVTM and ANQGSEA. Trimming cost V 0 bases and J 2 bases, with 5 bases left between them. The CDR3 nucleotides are TGCAGCGTTGAAGAGCGAACCAAAAACATTCAGTACTTC. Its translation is CSVEERTKNIQYF. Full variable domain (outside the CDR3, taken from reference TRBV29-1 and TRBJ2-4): SAVISQKPSRDICQRGTSLTIQCQVDSQVTMMFWYRQQPGQSLTLIATANQGSEATYESGFVIDKFPISRPNLTFSTLTVSNMSPEDSSIYLCSVEERTKNIQYFGAGTRLSVL.

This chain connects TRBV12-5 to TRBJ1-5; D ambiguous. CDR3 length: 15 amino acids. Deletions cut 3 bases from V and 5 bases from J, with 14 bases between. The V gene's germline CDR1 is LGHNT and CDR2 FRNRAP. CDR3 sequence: CASGFTPAAYQPQHF. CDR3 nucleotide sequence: TGTGCTAGTGGTTTTACTCCGGCAGCCTATCAGCCCCAGCATTTT.